This T cell receptor beta chain comes out of a study of shared clonotypes between healthy human individuals. Study-wide context: Each donor contributed plates that comprised three CD4 naive, three CD4 memory, two CD8 naive and one CD8 memory.

Naive CD8 cells lacked CD45RO and underwent positive selection for CCR7, leaving out terminally differentiated effector memory CD45RA+ cells. This CDR3 comprises 15 residues. The ends lost 6 bases at V and 3 bases at J; junction bases unmatched: 9. Per the germline V gene, CDR1 is LNHDA and CDR2 is SQIVND (reference sequence). Deep level was the assay's run setting. Method: immunoSEQ multiplex PCR; TCRdb's copy keeps in-frame clones and lacks some. The sample contains about 2 million clones, less than 95% of which appear only once. About this clone: No antigen is known for it.

Study outcomes and limitations: In having few donors, the study represented limited genetic and exposure-history diversity. In general, naive subsets displayed greater estimated richness than memory subsets did.

This clonotype was obtained from a young man in good health. Specimen: naive CD8+ T cells sorted from blood. The rearrangement joins TRBV19 to TRBJ2-5; 8 bases are a match to TRBD2. The CDR3 is CASRMSGGDEETQYF. DNA of the CDR3: TGTGCCAGTAGAATGAGCGGGGGCGATGAAGAGACCCAGTACTTC.